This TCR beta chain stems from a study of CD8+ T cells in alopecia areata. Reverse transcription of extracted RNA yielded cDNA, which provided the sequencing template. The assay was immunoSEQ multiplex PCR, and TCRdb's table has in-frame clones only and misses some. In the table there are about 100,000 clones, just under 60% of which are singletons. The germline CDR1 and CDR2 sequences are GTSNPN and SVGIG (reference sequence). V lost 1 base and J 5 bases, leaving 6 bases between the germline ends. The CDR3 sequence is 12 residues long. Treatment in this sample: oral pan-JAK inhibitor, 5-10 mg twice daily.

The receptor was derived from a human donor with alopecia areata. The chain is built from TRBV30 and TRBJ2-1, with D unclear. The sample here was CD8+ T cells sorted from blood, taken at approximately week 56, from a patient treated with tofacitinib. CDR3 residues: CAWSGQNNEQFF. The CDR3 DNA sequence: TGTGCCTGGAGTGGTCAGAACAATGAGCAGTTCTTC. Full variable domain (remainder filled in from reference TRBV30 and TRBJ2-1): SQTIHQWPATLVQPVGSPLSLECTVEGTSNPNLYWYRQAAGRGLQLLFYSVGIGQISSEVPQNLSASRPQDRQFILSSKKLLLSDSGFYLCAWSGQNNEQFFGPGTRLTVL.